This passage covers 32 T cell receptor beta chains from one sample sequenced in a study of blood T cells in healthy people across ages. Primed by a sample-barcoded 5' primer and a J-beta primer mix, a second PCR proceeded for 7 to 11 cycles. TCRdb called the 5' RACE reads again in MiXCR, with one record for every CDR3 protein. The sample includes around 870,000 distinct CDR3 sequences, roughly 26% of them seen just once. Sequenced material: blood. These TCRs come from a woman older than 75 in good health.

For this clonotype: This may stem from a read error, because a much larger clone lies one nucleotide away. The chain links TRBV5-5 to TRBJ1-1; D is undetermined. The CDR3 length is 14 residues. Germline V gene lookup returns CDR1 SGHKS and CDR2 YYEKEE (reference sequence). This CDR3 is CACSLWAQNTEAFF. CDR3 in DNA: TGTGCCTGCAGCTTGTGGGCTCAGAACACTGAAGCTTTCTTT.

This clonotype was counted only a few times. The chain carries TRBV6-1 and TRBJ2-6; no clear D gene. Trimming cost V 2 bases and J 1 base, with 6 bases left between them. This CDR3 is 15 amino acids long. The germline CDR1 and CDR2 sequences are MNHNS and SASEGT. CDR3 coding DNA: TGTGCCAGCAGTGAAAAGTGGTCTGGGGCCAACGTCCTGACTTTC. Protein sequence: CASSEKWSGANVLTF.

For this clonotype: One base away lies a much larger clone, so this may be a sequencing read error. The V and J genes are TRBV7-2 and TRBJ1-2, with 7 bases that match TRBD1. This CDR3 comprises 16 residues. The germline CDR1 and CDR2 sequences are SGHTA and FQGNSA. V shed 5 bases and J 4 bases; nucleotides not matched to a gene: 13. CDR3 sequence: CASSPQQGITTYGYTF. The CDR3 nucleotides are TGTGCCAGCAGCCCCCAACAGGGGATAACTACCTATGGCTACACCTTC.

The chain couples TRBV7-2 to TRBJ2-7, with TRBD1 identical over 7 bases. Per the germline V gene, CDR1 is SGHTA and CDR2 is FQGNSA. The CDR3 is 16 amino acids. CDR3 residues: CDSSPGTAYPSYEQYF. DNA of the CDR3: TGTGATAGCAGCCCCGGGACAGCTTATCCATCCTACGAGCAGTACTTC.

This clonotype was seen at least ten times. The genes are TRBV10-3 and TRBJ2-5, with TRBD2 identical over 11 bases. The V segment lost 6 bases and the J segment 3 bases; nucleotides outside the gene matches: 3. Germline CDR1 is ENHRY and CDR2 is SYGVKD. This CDR3 comprises 14 residues. The CDR3 is CAISRGLAEETQYF. For the CDR3, the DNA is TGTGCCATCAGCCGGGGACTAGCGGAAGAGACCCAGTACTTC.

As concerns this clonotype: A much larger clone sits a single nucleotide away, making a read error possible. This sequence joins TRBV7-9 and TRBJ2-1, with 7 bases identical to TRBD2. Near its end, the DNA agrees better with TRBJ2-7, so the J call may be wrong. Germline lookup yields CDR1 SEHNR and CDR2 FQNEAQ (reference sequence). The CDR3 is 15 residues long. The CDR3 protein is CASSSWGGSYNEQYF. The CDR3 nucleotides are TGTGCCAGCAGTAGTTGGGGGGGGTCCTACAATGAGCAGTACTTC.

This clonotype has more than one count but fewer than ten. This chain connects TRBV20-1 to TRBJ1-4; D is unclear. Germline loops: CDR1 DFQATT, CDR2 SNEGSKA (reference sequence). Trimming took 4 bases from V and 4 from J, leaving 13 bases between them. The CDR3 is 14 amino acids. CDR3 sequence: CSATRSAYNEKLFF. The CDR3 region has the DNA TGCAGTGCTACCCGGTCGGCCTATAATGAAAAACTGTTTTTT.

This clonotype has a count of ten or more. V usage is TRBV28 and J usage is TRBJ1-2; D might be TRBD1 (5 bases). The CDR3 runs 13 residues. Trimming left V 6 bases short and J 7 bases short, with 15 bases between. The germline CDR1 and CDR2 sequences are MDHEN and SYDVKM. The CDR3 protein is CASRGDPGGGYTF. For the CDR3, the DNA is TGTGCCAGCAGGGGGGACCCGGGGGGTGGCTACACCTTC.

The chain uses TRBV6-4 and TRBJ2-3, with D unresolved. CDR3 size: 15 residues. The germline V and J ends were trimmed by 2 bases and 1 base, with 10 bases remaining between them. Germline lookup yields CDR1 MRHNA and CDR2 SNTAGT. CDR3 residues: CASSDGNVGTDTQYF. In DNA form, the CDR3 reads TGTGCCAGCAGTGACGGGAACGTGGGCACAGATACGCAGTATTTT.

On this clonotype: A much larger clone sits a single nucleotide away, making a read error possible. The CDR3 here is CASSLARGGRNEQYF. CDR3 DNA sequence: TGTGCCAGCAGCTTGGCCAGGGGAGGACGCAATGAGCAGTACTTC. This chain links TRBV27 with TRBJ2-5; D may correspond to TRBD1 or TRBD2 (6 bases each). The CDR3 runs 15 residues. The germline V gene has CDR1 MNHEY and CDR2 SMNVEV (reference sequence). V shed 6 bases and J shed 11 bases, with 25 bases lying between them.

This chain joins TRBV3-1 and TRBJ2-3; D is perhaps TRBD2 (6 bases). The CDR3 is 16 residues long. Germline CDR1 LGHDT, CDR2 YNNKEL (reference sequence). The V gene lost 2 bases and the J gene lost 4 bases, with 16 bases spanning the gap. CDR3 sequence: CASSQRLGWGADTQYF. The CDR3 bases are TGTGCCAGCAGCCAAAGATTAGGGTGGGGGGCAGATACGCAGTATTTT.

This clonotype was found many times. The chain couples TRBV7-2 to TRBJ2-7, with TRBD2 matching 12 bases. From germline, CDR1 is SGHTA and CDR2 FQGNSA. The CDR3 is made up of 15 amino acids. V was pared by 3 bases and J by 6 bases, with 6 bases of the junction left unmatched. The CDR3 DNA follows: TGTGCCAGCAGCTTCAAAGGACTAGCGGGGAGCGAGCAGTACTTC. Its translation: CASSFKGLAGSEQYF.

V gene TRBV4-1 combines with J gene TRBJ1-2; D is unresolved. Trimming took off 4 bases at V and 8 bases at J, with 17 bases between the two ends. The germline gives CDR1 MGHRA, CDR2 YSYEKL. The CDR3 length is 14 residues. The CDR3 is CASSRVDGPGGYTF. In nucleotides, the CDR3 is TGCGCCAGCAGCCGCGTGGACGGCCCTGGGGGCTACACCTTC.

The chain has TRBV5-1 and TRBJ1-1; maybe TRBD1 (6 bases). CDR1 SGHRS and CDR2 YFSETQ come from the germline V gene. V was trimmed by 7 bases and J by 4 bases, leaving 17 bases between them. The CDR3 length is 14 residues. CDR3 bases: TGCGCCAGCCGTCCGGCCGGGGGGCTCACTGAAGCTTTCTTT. Amino acids: CASRPAGGLTEAFF. The full variable domain, in which reference TRBV5-1 and TRBJ1-1 provide the parts outside the CDR3, is KAGVTQTPRYLIKTRGQQVTLSCSPISGHRSVSWYQQTPGQGLQFLFEYFSETQRNKGNFPGRFSGRQFSNSRSEMNVSTLELGDSALYLCASRPAGGLTEAFFGQGTRLTVV.

This clonotype occurred many times. The DNA for the CDR3 is TGTGCCATCAGACAGGGTAAGGTAAACACTGAAGCTTTCTTT. Its translation: CAIRQGKVNTEAFF. V and J are TRBV10-3 and TRBJ1-1, with a tentative D call TRBD1 (6 bases). The CDR3 totals 14 residues. Germline V gene lookup returns CDR1 ENHRY and CDR2 SYGVKD. V lost 6 bases, J lost 2 bases, and 13 bases lay in between.

This clonotype was counted ten times or more. This chain joins TRBV20-1 and TRBJ2-2; D is perhaps TRBD2 (5 bases). This CDR3 is built from 13 residues. Germline values: CDR1 DFQATT, CDR2 SNEGSKA (reference sequence). The V end was cut by 0 bases, the J end by 5 bases, with 7 bases between. The CDR3 bases are TGCAGTGCTAGAGATCGGGGTACCGGGGAGCTGTTTTTT. Protein: CSARDRGTGELFF.

This clonotype was found many times. The chain uses TRBV3-1 and TRBJ2-6; D is ambiguous. The CDR3 is made up of 16 amino acids. The germline V gene encodes CDR1 LGHDT and CDR2 YNNKEL (reference sequence). Deletions cut 1 base from V and 4 bases from J, with 11 bases between. CDR3 nucleotide sequence: TGTGCCAGCAGCCAAGGGGCAACGGCGGGGGCCAACGTCCTGACTTTC. This gives the protein CASSQGATAGANVLTF.

This clonotype was picked up many times. The rearrangement links TRBV5-1 to TRBJ2-5; D is possibly TRBD1 (6 bases). Looked up from germline, CDR1 is SGHRS and CDR2 is YFSETQ. The V and J ends lost 0 bases and 5 bases respectively, with 11 bases between them. This CDR3 comprises 14 residues. In DNA, the CDR3 is TGCGCCAGCAGCTTGGAGTCAGGGGAGGAGACCCAGTACTTC. It is translated as CASSLESGEETQYF.

In its sample, this clonotype was seen a few times. The chain carries TRBV18 and TRBJ1-1; D remains ambiguous. The CDR3 has 14 amino acids. CDR1 and CDR2 (germline): KGHSH, LQKENI. V gave up 2 bases and J gave up 0 bases, with 7 bases separating them. The CDR3 loop is CASSPAIMNTEAFF. CDR3 coding DNA: TGTGCCAGCTCACCAGCCATTATGAACACTGAAGCTTTCTTT.

This clonotype was seen at least ten times. This rearrangement joins TRBV20-1 to TRBJ2-1; D gene unclear. V shed 3 bases and J shed 6 bases, with 12 bases lying between them. The CDR3 totals 13 residues. Germline V gene lookup returns CDR1 DFQATT and CDR2 SNEGSKA (reference sequence). The DNA of the CDR3 is TGCAGTGCTAGCCCCACGACACTCAATGAGCAGTTCTTC. It is translated as CSASPTTLNEQFF.

As for this clonotype: A read error may be the cause here, since a much bigger clone is one base away. This chain links TRBV9 with TRBJ2-5; TRBD2 is a possible D gene (5 bases). CDR1 is SGDLS and CDR2 is YYNGEE in the germline V gene. This CDR3 contains 13 residues. In DNA form, the CDR3 reads TGTGCCAGCAGCGTAGACAGATGGGAGACCCGGTACTTC. As protein: CASSVDRWETRYF.

This clonotype was detected many times. The chain combines TRBV5-5 with TRBJ2-3, with D unclear. The V and J ends lost 0 bases and 4 bases respectively, with 6 bases between them. Germline V CDR1 and CDR2: SGHKS, YYEKEE (reference sequence). CDR3 length: 13 residues. CDR3 bases: TGTGCCAGCAGCTTGGATTTCGCAGATACGCAGTATTTT. This codes for CASSLDFADTQYF.

CDR3 bases: TGTGCCACCAGTGCTACAGGCGGGACAACGCAGTATTTT. It specifies CATSATGGTTQYF. This chain links TRBV24-1 with TRBJ2-3; D could derive from TRBD1 or TRBD2 (6 bases each). This CDR3 has 13 residues. V gave up 5 bases and J gave up 9 bases, with 14 bases separating them. Germline CDR1 KGHDR, CDR2 SFDVKD.

This clonotype occurred a few times. This chain joins TRBV6-1 and TRBJ2-3; the match to TRBD2 covers 9 bases. V was pared by 3 bases and J by 7 bases, with 8 bases of the junction left unmatched. The length of the CDR3 is 15 residues. Germline V gene data show CDR1 as MNHNS and CDR2 as SASEGT. DNA of the CDR3: TGTGCCAGCAGTGATTTAGCGGGGGCCGACTATACGCAGTATTTT. Translating gives CASSDLAGADYTQYF.

Details on this clonotype: One base away lies a much larger clone, so this may be a sequencing read error. The CDR3 ends on some other residue instead of the conserved phenylalanine or tryptophan, so this is likely a read error. The DNA is left out, because the CDR3 cannot be placed on it with certainty; the CDR3 is given as TCRdb lists it. V gene TRBV21-1 combines with J gene TRBJ2-4; the table's D gene call, TRBD1, was not cross checked with the DNA. TRBV21-1 is deemed a pseudogene. The CDR3 is 12 amino acids in total, end residues counted. The CDR3 loop is CASRRQGIEQYC.

Turning to this clonotype: A much larger clone sits a single nucleotide away, making a read error possible. The rearrangement uses TRBV5-1 and TRBJ1-1; D gene ambiguous. The CDR3 consists of 15 residues. Germline V gene sequence: CDR1 SGHRS, CDR2 YFSETQ. CDR3 sequence: CASSFGTGASTVAFF. CDR3 coding DNA: TGCGCCAGCAGCTTCGGAACGGGAGCATCCACTGTAGCTTTCTTT. Based on the CDR3 plus reference TRBV5-1 and TRBJ1-1, the full variable domain is KAGVTQTPRYLIKTRGQQVTLSCSPISGHRSVSWYQQTPGQGLQFLFEYFSETQRNKGNFPGRFSGRQFSNSRSEMNVSTLELGDSALYLCASSFGTGASTVAFFGQGTRLTVV.

This clonotype appeared many times. This chain links TRBV7-9 with TRBJ2-1; D may be TRBD2 (6 bases). The CDR3 consists of 16 residues. Germline CDR1 and CDR2: SEHNR and FQNEAQ (reference sequence). With 5 bases removed from V and 4 bases from J, the gap between germline ends came to 18 bases. CDR3 in amino acids: CASSVGTVSKYNEQFF. The CDR3 coding sequence is TGTGCCAGCAGCGTCGGGACTGTAAGCAAATACAATGAGCAGTTCTTC.

This clonotype was counted at least ten times. The genes are TRBV6-6 and TRBJ1-1, with D perhaps TRBD1 (5 bases). Germline CDR1 is MNHNY and CDR2 is SVGAGI (reference sequence). There are 13 residues in the CDR3. Deletions cut 6 bases from V and 1 base from J, with 9 bases between. The CDR3 DNA reads TGTGCCAGCAGCGACAGCTCGAACACTGAAGCTTTCTTT. Its translation is CASSDSSNTEAFF.

This clonotype was detected many times. The chain carries TRBV30 and TRBJ2-7; D is perhaps TRBD1 (5 bases). V was clipped by 8 bases and J by 2 bases, with 13 bases between them. The germline gives CDR1 GTSNPN, CDR2 SVGIG (reference sequence). The CDR3 length is 12 residues. The CDR3 spells CALGAETYEQYF. The CDR3 DNA follows: TGTGCCCTAGGGGCGGAAACCTACGAGCAGTACTTC.

With regard to this clonotype: This may be a read error, as it is one base from a much larger clone. The chain employs TRBV2 and TRBJ2-1; D perhaps matches TRBD2 (6 bases). The CDR3 spans 14 residues. Germline CDR1 and CDR2: SNHLY and FYNNEI. The ends were cut back, 5 bases at V and 7 bases at J, with 15 bases in the middle. The CDR3 spells CASSKGLSRNEQFF. CDR3 nucleotide sequence: TGTGCCAGCAGTAAGGGACTGTCTAGGAATGAGCAGTTCTTC.

This clonotype was seen at least ten times. This chain links TRBV7-9 with TRBJ2-5; TRBD1 matches at 9 bases. With V trimmed by 3 bases and J by 11 bases, 4 bases remained unmatched. Germline-derived CDR1 and CDR2 are SEHNR and FQNEAQ (reference sequence). This CDR3 is built from 12 residues. CDR3 loop: CASSFGQGSQYF. The CDR3 DNA follows: TGTGCCAGCAGCTTTGGACAGGGGAGTCAGTACTTC.

In this sample, this clonotype turned up many times. The genes are TRBV6-5 and TRBJ1-5; no definite D call. Trimming removed 6 bases at V and 6 bases at J, with 15 bases between. There are 14 residues in the CDR3. Per the germline V gene, CDR1 is MNHEY and CDR2 is SVGAGI. CDR3 DNA: TGTGCCAGCAGGGGAGGGAGTAGGAGTCAGCCCCAGCATTTT. It is translated as CASRGGSRSQPQHF.